This is a list of T cell receptor beta chains from one sample in a study of T cell responses to AZD1222 COVID-19 vaccine. The repertoire was sequenced with immunoSEQ multiplex PCR; TCRdb's copy has only in-frame clones and lacks some. The repertoire has under 140,000 clones, 85% to 95% of them found once; the top ten carry about 7.8%. Here the sequenced sample was peripheral blood, taken on day 0 of AZD1222 vaccination. The receptors originated from an adult in good health. The CDR3 runs from the conserved cysteine through the conserved F or W. Fields, in order: V gene, J gene, D gene, clone size, CDR3 length, CDR3 protein, CDR3 DNA. D genes are given only for firm matches. Size is omitted from some rows. Given values are once, few, many or a class for expanded clones.

>TRBV11-2|TRBJ1-5|NA|NA|14
CASSLGTGYQPQHF
TGTGCCAGCAGCCTAGGGACGGGGTATCAGCCCCAGCATTTT
>TRBV19|TRBJ2-7|TRBD1|NA|13
CATGTGFSYEQYF
TGTGCCACCGGGACAGGGTTCTCCTACGAGCAGTACTTC
>TRBV29-1|TRBJ2-5|NA|NA|12
CSVESTVGAQYF
TGCAGCGTTGAGTCGACAGTCGGGGCCCAGTACTTC
>TRBV3-1/TRBV3-2|TRBJ2-3|NA|NA|13
CASSRKGPDTQYF
TGTGCCAGCAGCCGAAAGGGCCCAGATACGCAGTATTTT
>TRBV18|TRBJ1-2|NA|NA|14
CASSRDGSSRGYTF
TGTGCCAGCTCCCGGGACGGAAGTTCGAGAGGCTACACCTTC
>TRBV12-5|TRBJ1-2|NA|many|16
CARIFTGTLPPYGYTF
TGTGCTAGGATATTCACCGGGACATTGCCTCCTTATGGCTACACCTTC
>TRBV28|TRBJ2-4|NA|NA|14
CASSALALGNIQYF
TGTGCCAGCAGTGCCCTGGCGCTCGGGAACATTCAGTACTTC
>TRBV30|TRBJ1-2|NA|NA|12
CAWEGEAYGYTF
TGTGCCTGGGAGGGAGAGGCCTATGGCTACACCTTC
>TRBV6-2/TRBV6-3|TRBJ2-7|TRBD2|NA|13
CASSGTSDYEQYF
TGTGCCAGCAGCGGGACTAGCGACTACGAGCAGTACTTC
>TRBV28|TRBJ1-1|NA|NA|11
CASSHSTEAFF
TGTGCCAGCAGTCATTCTACTGAAGCTTTCTTT
>TRBV4-1|TRBJ1-1|NA|NA|14
CASSQDERNTEAFF
TGCGCCAGCAGCCAAGACGAGCGGAACACTGAAGCTTTCTTT
>TRBV4-2|TRBJ2-3|TRBD2|few|16
CASSQDGTSGADTQYF
TGTGCCAGCAGCCAAGACGGGACTAGCGGGGCAGATACGCAGTATTTT
>TRBV4-1|TRBJ1-5|NA|NA|13
CASSPPADQPQHF
TGCGCCAGCAGCCCCCCCGCAGATCAGCCCCAGCATTTT
>TRBV6-5|TRBJ2-3|TRBD2|NA|16
CASSSVSGGGLDTQYF
TGTGCCAGCAGTTCGGTCAGCGGGGGGGGTTTAGATACGCAGTATTTT
>TRBV9|TRBJ1-6|TRBD1|NA|15
CASSAETGLNSPLHF
TGTGCCAGCAGCGCCGAGACAGGGTTGAATTCACCCCTCCACTTT
>TRBV6-5|TRBJ1-2|NA|NA|14
CASSYMDGGDGYTF
TGTGCCAGCAGTTACATGGACGGCGGCGATGGCTACACCTTC
>TRBV13|TRBJ2-3|NA|NA|13
CASSLAGTDTQYF
TGTGCCAGCAGCTTAGCGGGAACAGATACGCAGTATTTT
>TRBV7-8|TRBJ1-1|NA|NA|15
CASTLTRGRDTEAFF
TGTGCCAGCACCCTAACGAGGGGTAGGGACACTGAAGCTTTCTTT
>TRBV30|TRBJ1-2|NA|once|12
CASGNGLYGYTF
TGTGCCTCGGGTAACGGGCTCTATGGCTACACCTTC
>TRBV25-1|TRBJ1-1|NA|NA|13
CASSGSPYLEAFF
TGTGCCAGCAGTGGAAGTCCGTATCTTGAAGCTTTCTTT
>TRBV28|TRBJ1-3|NA|NA|16
CASSSGGTYSGNTIYF
TGTGCCAGCAGTTCCGGCGGGACATACTCTGGAAACACCATATATTTT
>TRBV30|TRBJ2-1|TRBD2|NA|11
CAWSDGGEQFF
TGTGCCTGGAGTGACGGGGGGGAGCAGTTCTTC
>TRBV27|TRBJ2-3|NA|NA|13
CASQRFSTDTQYF
TGTGCCAGCCAGAGGTTTAGCACAGATACGCAGTATTTT
>TRBV6-5|TRBJ1-4|NA|NA|13
CASSSGAVEKLFF
TGTGCCAGCAGTTCGGGGGCCGTTGAAAAACTGTTTTTT
>TRBV6-1|TRBJ1-2|TRBD1|NA|15
CASSEPGQGLYGYTF
TGTGCCAGCAGTGAACCGGGACAGGGCCTCTATGGCTACACCTTC
>TRBV3-1/TRBV3-2|TRBJ1-2|TRBD1|NA|16
CASSQDMTGANGGYTF
TGTGCCAGCAGCCAAGATATGACAGGGGCGAACGGTGGCTACACCTTC
>TRBV10-1|TRBJ2-5|NA|NA|13
CASSESGRETQYF
TGCGCCAGCAGTGAGAGTGGTAGGGAGACCCAGTACTTC
>TRBV4-1|TRBJ1-6|TRBD1|NA|16
CASSRSWTGAGSPLHF
TGCGCCAGCAGCCGCTCATGGACAGGGGCCGGTTCACCCCTCCACTTT
>TRBV30|TRBJ1-3|NA|NA|13
CAWTAAVGNTIYF
TGTGCCTGGACAGCGGCAGTTGGAAACACCATATATTTT
>TRBV19|TRBJ2-2|NA|NA|13
CASIRENTGELFF
TGTGCCAGTATTAGGGAGAACACCGGGGAGCTGTTTTTT
>TRBV28|TRBJ1-2|NA|NA|15
CASSLGSLSNYGYTF
TGTGCCAGCAGTTTAGGCAGTCTGTCTAACTATGGCTACACCTTC
>TRBV6-5|TRBJ2-7|NA|once|15
CASSYKGTQAYEQYF
TGTGCCAGCAGTTACAAGGGGACCCAAGCCTACGAGCAGTACTTC
>TRBV28|TRBJ1-2|NA|NA|12
CASSPPPGGYTF
TGTGCCAGCAGTCCCCCCCCGGGAGGCTACACCTTC
>TRBV7-3|TRBJ1-1|NA|NA|14
CASSYLGGRTEAFF
TGTGCCAGCAGCTATCTCGGGGGGCGGACTGAAGCTTTCTTT
>TRBV11-2|TRBJ1-1|NA|NA|13
CASSLARNTEAFF
TGTGCCAGCAGCTTAGCCAGAAACACTGAAGCTTTCTTT
>TRBV7-6|TRBJ2-7|NA|NA|16
CASSLDGGAPNHEQYF
TGTGCCAGCAGCTTAGATGGGGGCGCCCCAAACCACGAGCAGTACTTC
>TRBV12-3/TRBV12-4|TRBJ2-1|NA|NA|13
CASSGVSYNEQFF
TGTGCCAGCAGTGGAGTGTCCTACAATGAGCAGTTCTTC
>TRBV28|TRBJ1-1|NA|NA|14
CASSLGPKLSEAFF
TGTGCCAGCAGCTTAGGACCAAAACTATCTGAAGCTTTCTTT
>TRBV2|TRBJ1-5|TRBD1|NA|14
CASRTGAGNQPQHF
TGTGCCAGCAGGACAGGGGCGGGCAATCAGCCCCAGCATTTT
>TRBV18|TRBJ2-2|TRBD2|NA|18
CASSPLLAGPTNTGELFF
TGTGCCAGCTCACCGCTACTAGCGGGACCGACGAACACCGGGGAGCTGTTTTTT
>TRBV28|TRBJ1-1|TRBD1|NA|15
CASSFSGQVNTEAFF
TGTGCCAGCAGTTTTTCCGGACAGGTGAACACTGAAGCTTTCTTT
>TRBV5-1|TRBJ2-4|TRBD1|NA|15
CASSSTGGDKNIQYF
TGCGCCAGCAGCTCGACAGGGGGTGACAAAAACATTCAGTACTTC